This T cell receptor beta chain was found in a study of cytomegalovirus exposure and HLA in healthy donors (dated by TCRdb to the late 2010s). In the study overall: The 666 repertoires of the first cohort and the 110 or so validation repertoires were produced on the same platform, according to a later analysis. High-throughput TCR immunosequencing, statistical association of individual TCRs with disease status, and machine learning were combined to predict cytomegalovirus infection status. In addition to the first cohort of 666 subjects, a separate validation cohort of approximately 130 different subjects was used. The study aimed to test whether signatures of past pathogen exposure could be identified by cataloging public T cell receptors. General findings and caveats noted by the study authors: A later analysis lacked HLA typing for the validation cohort, so it scored co-occurrence in that cohort across all 110 or so repertoires. The authors suggested that the approach could potentially be generalized to other disease states and immunological phenotypes. The classifier was reported to diagnose cytomegalovirus status with high specificity and sensitivity in both the original cohort and the validation cohort. Subsequent analysis determined that TCRs grouped into clusters in the first cohort also showed a tendency toward co-occurrence across the approximately 110 validation repertoires, and roughly 95% of cluster scores exceeded 0. A total of 150 or so TCR beta chains were listed by the study as associated with cytomegalovirus. Across donors, most TCR sequences were observed very rarely, whereas some public TCRs were present in many individuals. Three of the identified cytomegalovirus-associated TCR beta chains were confirmed in vitro to be specific for cytomegalovirus antigens.

The donors were included in the validation cohort of roughly 130 subjects, a group kept apart from the approximately 690-subject first cohort. From the cysteine up to the phenylalanine, the CDR3 has a length of 12 residues. This entry keeps only the CDR3 DNA: 36 bases, framed from base 1. V is reduced by 3 bases and J by 7 bases, leaving a spacing of 9 bases between them. As encoded in the germline V gene (reference sequence), CDR1 is MNHEY while CDR2 is SMNVEV. As concerns this clone: It lacks a known antigen. Base qualities are not provided; no much larger clone lies one nucleotide away.

The protocol used for the library was the immunoSEQ multiplex PCR assay. The paper's data handling went like this. A statistical classification framework was developed to diagnose cytomegalovirus status using the catalog of TCR beta chain sequences. TCRdb took this table from immuneACCESS and kept in-frame rearrangements with V and J called. Such tables lack part of the clones; where checked against another copy, unresolved V genes explain under half of the gap, and the rest is unexplained. Clone size and V and J calls were adopted from that table, with D and trimming inferred from the DNA. The sample table shows some 350,000 clones, and about 85% are seen once. Of the sample, roughly 1.2% is held by the ten largest clones.

This clonotype was obtained from a woman in her twenties or thirties in good health and CMV-seropositive. In this chain, TRBV27 is recombined with TRBJ1-1, with an unclear D gene assignment. The sequencing input was PBMCs. CDR3 region: CASSLMDGEAFF. The DNA reads as follows: TGTGCCAGCAGTTTGATGGACGGTGAAGCTTTCTTT.